This T cell receptor beta chain was obtained from a study of T cells after posttransplantation cyclophosphamide. The CDR3 has 15 residues. Germline lookup yields CDR1 SGHVS and CDR2 FQNEAQ. Trimming took off 5 bases at V and 6 bases at J, with 18 bases between the two ends. Cyclophosphamide on days +3 and +4 followed busulfan-fludarabine conditioning and a marrow graft. This clone was seen a few times. What it recognizes is unknown. Profiling relied on immunoSEQ multiplex PCR, and the TCRdb table lists in-frame clones only, not all of them. The sample gives around 1,500 clones, 67% of which show up once; approximately 34% is in the top ten. Study outcomes and limitations: TRB clonality was highly associated with recipient CMV seropositivity and reactivation.

The sequences come from CD8+ T cells sorted from PBMCs, collected after allogeneic stem cell transplant with posttransplant cyclophosphamide. The chain couples TRBV7-8 to TRBJ2-3, with a tentative D call TRBD2 (6 bases). This TCR was sampled from a male patient in his thirties who received an allogeneic stem cell transplant from a related donor, was CMV-positive, and had acute GVHD only. Some T cells may have originated in the graft donor. The CDR3 here is CASSPPTGERDTQYF. CDR3 nucleotides: TGTGCCAGCAGCCCACCGACGGGGGAGAGGGATACGCAGTATTTT.